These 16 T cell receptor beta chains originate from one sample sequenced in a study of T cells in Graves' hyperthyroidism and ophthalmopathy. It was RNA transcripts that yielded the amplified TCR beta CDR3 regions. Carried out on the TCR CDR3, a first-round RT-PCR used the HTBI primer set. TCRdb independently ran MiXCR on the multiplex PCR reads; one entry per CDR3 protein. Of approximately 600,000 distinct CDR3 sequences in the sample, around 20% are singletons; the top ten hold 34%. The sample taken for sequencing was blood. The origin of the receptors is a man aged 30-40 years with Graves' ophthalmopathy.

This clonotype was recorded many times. The CDR3 here is CASSKLSYPGNTEAFF. CDR3 sequence (DNA): TGTGCCAGCAGCAAACTCTCTTATCCCGGGAACACTGAAGCTTTCTTT. This chain uses TRBV12-3 or TRBV12-4 with TRBJ1-1; D unclear. The CDR3 is made up of 16 amino acids. Trimming shortened V by 6 bases and J by 1 base, and 18 bases separated the two germline ends.

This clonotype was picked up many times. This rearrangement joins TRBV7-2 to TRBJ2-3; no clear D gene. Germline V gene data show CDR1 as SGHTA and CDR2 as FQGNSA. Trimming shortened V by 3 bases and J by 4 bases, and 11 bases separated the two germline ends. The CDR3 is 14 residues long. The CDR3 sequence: CASSLPPLPDTQYF. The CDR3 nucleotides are TGTGCCAGCAGCTTGCCCCCATTACCAGATACGCAGTATTTT.

CDR3 protein: CASSIVRKDLRLSGELFF. Written as DNA, the CDR3 is TGTGCCAGTAGTATAGTCAGGAAGGACCTAAGGCTGTCCGGGGAGCTGTTTTTT. This chain connects TRBV19 to TRBJ2-2; D call uncertain. Germline V gives CDR1 LNHDA, CDR2 SQIVND (reference sequence). V was clipped by 1 base and J by 6 bases, with 21 bases between them. The CDR3 has 18 amino acids.

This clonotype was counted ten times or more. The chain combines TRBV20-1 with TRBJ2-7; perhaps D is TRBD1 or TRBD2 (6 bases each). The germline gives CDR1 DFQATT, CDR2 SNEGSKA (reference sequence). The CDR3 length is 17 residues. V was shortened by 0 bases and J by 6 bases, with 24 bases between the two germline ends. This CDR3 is CSARELGQRALTGEQYF. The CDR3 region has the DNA TGCAGTGCTAGAGAGCTCGGACAGCGGGCTCTTACTGGCGAGCAGTACTTC.

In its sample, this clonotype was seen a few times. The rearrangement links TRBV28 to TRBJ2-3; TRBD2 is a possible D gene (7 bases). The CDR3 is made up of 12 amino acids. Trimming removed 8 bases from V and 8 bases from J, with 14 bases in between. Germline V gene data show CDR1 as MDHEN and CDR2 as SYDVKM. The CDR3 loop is CASGGGIGTQYF. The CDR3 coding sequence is TGTGCCAGCGGGGGGGGCATAGGTACGCAGTATTTT.

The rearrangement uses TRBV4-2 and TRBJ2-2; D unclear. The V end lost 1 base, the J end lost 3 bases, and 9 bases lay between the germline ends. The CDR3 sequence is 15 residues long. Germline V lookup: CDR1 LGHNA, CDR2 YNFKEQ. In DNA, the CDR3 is TGTGCCAGCAGCCAAGTCGGCTCCTACACCGGGGAGCTGTTTTTT. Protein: CASSQVGSYTGELFF.

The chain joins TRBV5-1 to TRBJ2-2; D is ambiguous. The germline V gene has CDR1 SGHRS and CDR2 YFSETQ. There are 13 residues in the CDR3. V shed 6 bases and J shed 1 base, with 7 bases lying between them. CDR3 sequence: CASKAENTGELFF. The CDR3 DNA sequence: TGCGCCAGCAAGGCGGAGAACACCGGGGAGCTGTTTTTT. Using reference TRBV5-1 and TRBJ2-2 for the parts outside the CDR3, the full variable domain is KAGVTQTPRYLIKTRGQQVTLSCSPISGHRSVSWYQQTPGQGLQFLFEYFSETQRNKGNFPGRFSGRQFSNSRSEMNVSTLELGDSALYLCASKAENTGELFFGEGSRLTVL.

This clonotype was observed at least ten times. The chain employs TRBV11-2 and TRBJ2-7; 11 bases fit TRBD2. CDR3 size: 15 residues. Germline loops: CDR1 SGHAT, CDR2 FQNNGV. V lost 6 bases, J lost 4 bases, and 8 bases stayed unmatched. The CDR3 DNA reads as TGTGCCAGCAGTTTTACCGGGACTAGCGGTTACGAGCAGTACTTC. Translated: CASSFTGTSGYEQYF.

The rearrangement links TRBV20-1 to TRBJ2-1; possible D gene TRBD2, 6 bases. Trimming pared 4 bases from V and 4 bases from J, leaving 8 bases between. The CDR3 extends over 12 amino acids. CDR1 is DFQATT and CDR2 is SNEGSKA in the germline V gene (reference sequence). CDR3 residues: CSAKREYNEQFF. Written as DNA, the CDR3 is TGCAGTGCTAAACGGGAGTACAATGAGCAGTTCTTC.

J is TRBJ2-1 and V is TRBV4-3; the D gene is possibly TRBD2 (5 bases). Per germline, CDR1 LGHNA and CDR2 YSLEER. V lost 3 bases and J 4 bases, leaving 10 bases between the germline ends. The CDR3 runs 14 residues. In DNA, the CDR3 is TGCGCCAGCAGCCAGCGAGCGGAGTACAATGAGCAGTTCTTC. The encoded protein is CASSQRAEYNEQFF.

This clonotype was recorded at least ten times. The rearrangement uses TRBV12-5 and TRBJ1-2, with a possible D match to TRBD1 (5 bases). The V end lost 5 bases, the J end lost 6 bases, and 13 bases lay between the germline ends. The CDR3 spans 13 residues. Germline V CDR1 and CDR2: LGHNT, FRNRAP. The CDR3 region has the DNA TGTGCTAGTGGTCCTGGTGCAGGGCATGGCTACACCTTC. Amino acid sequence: CASGPGAGHGYTF.

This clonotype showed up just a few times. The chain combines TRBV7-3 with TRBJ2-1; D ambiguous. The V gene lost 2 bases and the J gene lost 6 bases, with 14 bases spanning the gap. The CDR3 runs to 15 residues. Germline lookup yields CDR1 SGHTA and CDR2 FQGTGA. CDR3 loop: CASSLDKGPTNEQFF. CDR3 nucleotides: TGTGCCAGCAGCTTAGATAAGGGCCCTACCAATGAGCAGTTCTTC.

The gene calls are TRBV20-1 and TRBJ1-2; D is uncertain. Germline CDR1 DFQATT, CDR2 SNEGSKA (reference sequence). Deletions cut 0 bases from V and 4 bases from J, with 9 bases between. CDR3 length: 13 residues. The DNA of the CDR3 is TGCAGTGCTAGAGACAGGTCCATCTATGGCTACACCTTC. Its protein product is CSARDRSIYGYTF.

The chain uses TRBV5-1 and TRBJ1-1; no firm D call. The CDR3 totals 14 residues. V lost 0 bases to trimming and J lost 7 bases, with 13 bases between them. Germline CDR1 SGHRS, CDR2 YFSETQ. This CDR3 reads CASSLDGVLNEAFF. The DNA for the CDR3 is TGCGCCAGCAGCTTGGACGGGGTGTTGAATGAAGCTTTCTTT.

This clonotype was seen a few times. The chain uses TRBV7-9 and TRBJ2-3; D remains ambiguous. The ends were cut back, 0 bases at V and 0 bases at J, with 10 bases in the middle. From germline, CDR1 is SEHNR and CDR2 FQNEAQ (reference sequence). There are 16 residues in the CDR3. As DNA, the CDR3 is TGTGCCAGCAGCTTAGCCGGTCCCATGAGCACAGATACGCAGTATTTT. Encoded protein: CASSLAGPMSTDTQYF.

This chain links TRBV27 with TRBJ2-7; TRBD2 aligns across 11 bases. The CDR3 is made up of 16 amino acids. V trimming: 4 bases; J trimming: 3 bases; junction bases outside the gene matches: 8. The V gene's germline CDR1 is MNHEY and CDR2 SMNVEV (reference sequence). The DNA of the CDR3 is TGTGCCAGCAGTTCCCAGACTAGCGGGAAAAACTACGAGCAGTACTTC. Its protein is CASSSQTSGKNYEQYF.